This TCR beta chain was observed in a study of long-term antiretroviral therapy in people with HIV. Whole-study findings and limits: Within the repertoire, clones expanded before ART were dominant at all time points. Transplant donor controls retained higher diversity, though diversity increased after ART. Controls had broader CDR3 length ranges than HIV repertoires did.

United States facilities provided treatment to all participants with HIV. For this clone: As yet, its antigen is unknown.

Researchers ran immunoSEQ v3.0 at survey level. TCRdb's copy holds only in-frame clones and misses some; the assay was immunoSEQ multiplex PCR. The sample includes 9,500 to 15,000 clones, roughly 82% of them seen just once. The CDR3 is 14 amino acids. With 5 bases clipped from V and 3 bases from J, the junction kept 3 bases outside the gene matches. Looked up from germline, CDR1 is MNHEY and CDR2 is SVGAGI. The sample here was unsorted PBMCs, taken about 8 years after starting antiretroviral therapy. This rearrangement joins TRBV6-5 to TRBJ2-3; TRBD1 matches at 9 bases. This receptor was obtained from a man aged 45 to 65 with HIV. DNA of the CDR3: TGTGCCAGCAGTCGTGGACAGGGGACAGATACGCAGTATTTT. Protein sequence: CASSRGQGTDTQYF.